This TCR beta chain was recorded in a study of cytomegalovirus exposure and HLA in healthy donors. Across the study: A prior study identified just under 120 million unique TCR beta sequences from 150 million to 200 million T cells.

This clone was observed a single time. Its cognate antigen is unknown. This CDR3 is built from 17 residues. Trimming left V 2 bases short and J 0 bases short, with 11 bases between. The germline gives CDR1 SEHNR, CDR2 FQNEAQ (reference sequence). Whole-study results and caveats: In a later analysis, TCR beta V- and J-gene trimming was associated with a missense DCLRE1C variant. Whilst most TCR sequences proved rare, a subset of public TCRs occurred across many donors.

Healthy bone marrow donors supplied every sample. Primers for the PCR totalled 60 Vbeta and 13 Jbeta. The data were produced by immunoSEQ multiplex PCR, yet TCRdb's version contains in-frame clones alone and is incomplete. The table shows approximately 140,000 clones, with around 79% occurring only once. This TCR derives from a man aged 45-65 years in good health and CMV-seropositive. The sequenced sample consisted of PBMCs. The V and J genes are TRBV7-9 and TRBJ2-6; D gene ambiguous. The chain's CDR3 is CASSLLYEASGANVLTF. As DNA, the CDR3 is TGTGCCAGCAGCTTATTATACGAGGCCTCTGGGGCCAACGTCCTGACTTTC.